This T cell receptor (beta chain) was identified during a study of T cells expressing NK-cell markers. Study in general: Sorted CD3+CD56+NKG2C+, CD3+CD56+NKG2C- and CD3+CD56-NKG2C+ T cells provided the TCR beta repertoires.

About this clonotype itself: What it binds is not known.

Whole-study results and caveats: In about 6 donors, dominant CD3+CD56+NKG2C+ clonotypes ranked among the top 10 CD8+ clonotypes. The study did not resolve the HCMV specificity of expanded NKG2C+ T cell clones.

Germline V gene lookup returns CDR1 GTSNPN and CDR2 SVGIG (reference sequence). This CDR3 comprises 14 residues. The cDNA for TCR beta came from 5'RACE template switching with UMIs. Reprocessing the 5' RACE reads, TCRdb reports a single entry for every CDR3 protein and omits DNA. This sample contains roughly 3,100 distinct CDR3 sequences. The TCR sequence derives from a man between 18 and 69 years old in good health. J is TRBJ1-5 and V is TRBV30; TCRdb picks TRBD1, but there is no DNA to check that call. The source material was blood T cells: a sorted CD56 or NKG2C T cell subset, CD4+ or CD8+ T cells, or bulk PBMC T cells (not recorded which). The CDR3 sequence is CAWSGRGLDQPQHF.